This T cell receptor (beta chain) was identified in a study of human T cells and chemical hapten exposure. On the study more broadly: A mostly female patient group had alopecia areata, totalis or universalis. Study-wide results and caveats: The formation of large CDR3 similarity clusters by expanded TCRs significantly exceeded that of controls.

The time point was: patch test 2, 6 weeks after DPC sensitization. Treatment meaning: therapeutic diphenylcyclopropenone sensitization with weekly scalp DPC. Alopecia patients, 18 to 70 years old and DPC-suitable, served as donors. Turning to this clonotype: No antigen is known for it.

Unique molecular identifiers were attached to individual cDNA molecules within the library. TCRdb reprocessed the RACE reads with MiXCR, giving one entry per CDR3 protein. In the table there are about 70,000 distinct CDR3 sequences, 8.5% of which are singletons. Germline CDR1 and CDR2: MGHDK and SYGVNS. The length of the CDR3 is 14 residues. J lost 5 bases, V lost 7 bases, and 8 bases had no gene match. The clonotype was recovered from a woman aged 50 to 65 with alopecia areata. Some clones in this sample may be carry-over from other donors' samples. The chain links TRBV25-1 to TRBJ1-1, with 9 bases fitting TRBD1. Here the sequenced sample was whole blood, taken in connection with sensitization to the hapten diphenylcyclopropenone (DPC). The CDR3 DNA reads as TGTGCCAGCAAAAGGGGACAGGGAAGAACTGAAGCTTTCTTT. Amino acid sequence: CASKRGQGRTEAFF.